The 30 T cell receptor beta chains reported below all come from one sample, sequenced in a study of T cells expressing NK-cell markers. From the 5' RACE reads, TCRdb lists one entry per CDR3 protein and no DNA. This table holds 400,000 to 500,000 distinct CDR3 sequences. Sequenced sample: blood T cells: a sorted CD56 or NKG2C T cell subset, CD4+ or CD8+ T cells, or bulk PBMC T cells (not recorded which). All receptors derive from a woman aged 18-70 years in good health.

The V and J genes are TRBV6-4 and TRBJ2-5; the D call from TCRdb, TRBD1, cannot be confirmed without DNA. The germline V gene has CDR1 MRHNA and CDR2 SNTAGT. The CDR3 consists of 14 residues. The CDR3 protein is CASSDFRGQETQYF.

The chain carries TRBV27 and TRBJ2-1; as DNA is missing, the TRBD1 call by TCRdb cannot be tested. Per the germline V gene, CDR1 is MNHEY and CDR2 is SMNVEV (reference sequence). CDR3 length: 16 amino acids. The CDR3 sequence: CASSTRGTGGYNEQFF.

The V call is TRBV4-1, the J call TRBJ1-4. The CDR3 totals 18 residues. Germline V CDR1 and CDR2: MGHRA, YSYEKL. The CDR3 protein is CASSQDAGVLATNEKLFF.

The chain's CDR3 is CATSPSGSQETQYF. The chain combines TRBV24-1 with TRBJ2-5; the TCRdb call, TRBD2, lacks DNA for checking. The CDR3 has 14 amino acids. The germline gives CDR1 KGHDR, CDR2 SFDVKD.

The rearrangement links TRBV20-1 to TRBJ1-1; no DNA is available, so the TRBD1 call from TCRdb remains unchecked. The CDR3 is 13 residues long. Germline lookup yields CDR1 DFQATT and CDR2 SNEGSKA (reference sequence). The CDR3 sequence is CSVHPLMNTEAFF.

The chain joins TRBV11-2 to TRBJ2-2; lacking DNA, the TRBD2 call made by TCRdb goes unchecked. The CDR3 spans 15 residues. CDR1 and CDR2 (germline): SGHAT, FQNNGV. CDR3 sequence: CASSPSSTPTGELFF. Looking up the rest from reference TRBV11-2 and TRBJ2-2 gives the full variable domain: EAGVAQSPRYKIIEKRQSVAFWCNPISGHATLYWYQQILGQGPKLLIQFQNNGVVDDSQLPKDRFSAERLKGVDSTLKIQPAKLEDSAVYLCASSPSSTPTGELFFGEGSRLTVL.

V usage is TRBV12-3 or TRBV12-4 and J usage is TRBJ2-2. The CDR3 runs 14 residues. Here the CDR3 reads CASSLSQNTGELFF.

The V gene is TRBV28, the J gene TRBJ2-1. Germline-derived CDR1 and CDR2 are MDHEN and SYDVKM. CDR3 length equals 12 residues. The CDR3 loop reads CASSDSRLKAFF.

V usage is TRBV7-9 and J usage is TRBJ1-3. The CDR3 loop spans 14 amino acids. CDR1 is SEHNR, CDR2 FQNEAQ, per germline (reference sequence). CDR3: CASSLMVSGNTIYF. Based on the CDR3 plus reference TRBV7-9 and TRBJ1-3, the full variable domain is DTGVSQNPRHKITKRGQNVTFRCDPISEHNRLYWYRQTLGQGPEFLTYFQNEAQLEKSRLLSDRFSAERPKGSFSTLEIQRTEQGDSAMYLCASSLMVSGNTIYFGEGSWLTVV.

The chain has TRBV5-1 and TRBJ2-5; TCRdb picks TRBD2, but there is no DNA to check that call. The CDR3 is 15 amino acids. CDR1 is SGHRS, CDR2 YFSETQ, per germline. The CDR3 spells CASSLSSGLWETQYF.

The chain employs TRBV20-1 and TRBJ2-1; TCRdb lists TRBD2, though no DNA is available to test this call. The CDR3 length is 15 residues. The germline gives CDR1 DFQATT, CDR2 SNEGSKA (reference sequence). The CDR3 here is CSARGPGLADNEQIF.

J is TRBJ1-5 and V is TRBV6-2 or TRBV6-3. The CDR3 length is 14 residues. Germline CDR1 and CDR2: MNHEY and SVGEGT. The CDR3 is CAIEKGDGNQPQHF.

The J gene is TRBJ2-7, the V gene TRBV5-6. This CDR3 region has 15 residues. Germline-derived CDR1 and CDR2 are SGHDT and YYEEEE. CDR3 sequence reads: CASSLINLNRYEQYF.

V gene TRBV7-2 combines with J gene TRBJ2-2; TCRdb selects TRBD2, and the lack of DNA leaves this call unchecked. Germline CDR1 is SGHTA and CDR2 is FQGNSA. The CDR3 is 16 amino acids. The CDR3 here is CASSPLPGVNTGELFF.

CDR3 in amino acids: CASSGSGVSTDTQYF. The rearrangement joins TRBV7-6 to TRBJ2-3; TCRdb designates TRBD2, a call that cannot be tested without DNA. In germline, CDR1 is SGHVS, CDR2 FNYEAQ. CDR3 length: 15 residues.

The gene calls are TRBV5-1 and TRBJ2-1; the D call of TRBD1 rests on TCRdb alone, since no DNA is present to check it. The CDR3 contains 14 residues. Germline V CDR1 and CDR2: SGHRS, YFSETQ. The CDR3 sequence: CASSLLGQYSEQFF.

This chain uses TRBV12-3 or TRBV12-4 with TRBJ2-5; with no DNA, the TCRdb D assignment of TRBD1 cannot be verified. This CDR3 contains 13 residues. CDR3 region: CASNVGGLETQYF.

CDR3 sequence reads: CSARGALRDNEQFF. The rearrangement uses TRBV20-1 and TRBJ2-1; TCRdb returns TRBD2, unconfirmable since there is no DNA. There are 14 residues in the CDR3. Germline V CDR1 and CDR2: DFQATT, SNEGSKA (reference sequence).

This chain links TRBV18 with TRBJ2-3. This CDR3 is built from 15 residues. Germline V gene data show CDR1 as KGHSH and CDR2 as LQKENI. CDR3 loop: CASSPRGVSTDTQYF.

This rearrangement joins TRBV7-9 to TRBJ2-1; with no DNA, the TCRdb D assignment of TRBD2 cannot be verified. Per germline, CDR1 SEHNR and CDR2 FQNEAQ (reference sequence). This CDR3 contains 14 residues. The chain's CDR3 is CASSLSGTSGEQFF.

CDR3 sequence reads: CASRFGTGEDNQPQHF. The V call is TRBV5-1, the J call TRBJ1-5; TCRdb indicates TRBD1, and absent DNA this call remains unverified. This CDR3 contains 16 residues. The germline V gene has CDR1 SGHRS and CDR2 YFSETQ.

This chain links TRBV3-1 with TRBJ2-7. In germline, CDR1 is LGHDT, CDR2 YNNKEL (reference sequence). This CDR3 region has 13 residues. CDR3: CASSQEMGYEQYF.

CDR3 amino acids: CASARAGLASDTQYF. V usage is TRBV6-1 and J usage is TRBJ2-3; no DNA is available, so the TRBD1 call from TCRdb remains unchecked. The germline CDR1 and CDR2 sequences are MNHNS and SASEGT. This CDR3 comprises 15 residues.

The V gene is TRBV29-1, the J gene TRBJ2-3; the D call of TRBD1 rests on TCRdb alone, since no DNA is present to check it. Germline V CDR1 and CDR2: SQVTM, ANQGSEA. The CDR3 contains 15 residues. The CDR3 reads CSVEEGRTITDTQYF.

The V gene is TRBV3-1, the J gene TRBJ1-2. This CDR3 is built from 12 residues. CDR1 is LGHDT and CDR2 is YNNKEL in the germline V gene (reference sequence). This CDR3 reads CASSPLPEGYTF.

This rearrangement joins TRBV23-1 to TRBJ2-1. TRBV23-1 is an open reading frame, and its role is uncertain. The CDR3 length is 18 residues. CDR3 in amino acids: CASSQSSGRPTLSNEQFF.

V and J are TRBV20-1 and TRBJ2-2; lacking DNA, the TRBD1 call made by TCRdb goes unchecked. This CDR3 is built from 15 residues. CDR1 DFQATT and CDR2 SNEGSKA come from the germline V gene (reference sequence). Here the CDR3 reads CSARYRTANTGELFF.

This chain connects TRBV12-3 or TRBV12-4 to TRBJ2-7. This CDR3 has 14 residues. The CDR3 sequence: CASSFAGGAYEQYF.

The rearrangement joins TRBV12-3 or TRBV12-4 to TRBJ1-2. CDR3 length: 15 amino acids. CDR3 amino acids: CASSSRLLANYGYTF.

The CDR3 spells CASTHGRAGGEQYF. V is TRBV7-9 and J is TRBJ2-7; absent DNA, TCRdb's TRBD2 call cannot be checked. The CDR3 length is 14 residues. Germline V gene sequence: CDR1 SEHNR, CDR2 FQNEAQ (reference sequence).